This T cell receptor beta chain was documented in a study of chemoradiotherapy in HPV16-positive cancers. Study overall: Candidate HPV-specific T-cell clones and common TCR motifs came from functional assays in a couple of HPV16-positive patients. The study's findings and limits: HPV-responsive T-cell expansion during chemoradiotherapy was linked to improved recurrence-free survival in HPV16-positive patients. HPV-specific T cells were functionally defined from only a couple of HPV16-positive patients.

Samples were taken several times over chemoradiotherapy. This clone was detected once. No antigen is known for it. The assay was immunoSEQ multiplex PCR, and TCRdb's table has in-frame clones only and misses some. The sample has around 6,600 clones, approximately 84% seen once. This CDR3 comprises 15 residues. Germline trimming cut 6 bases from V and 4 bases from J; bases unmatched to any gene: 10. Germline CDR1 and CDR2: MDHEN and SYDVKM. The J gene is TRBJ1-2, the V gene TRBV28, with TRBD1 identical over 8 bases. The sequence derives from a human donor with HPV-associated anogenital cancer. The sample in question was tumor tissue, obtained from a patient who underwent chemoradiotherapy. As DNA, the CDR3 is TGTGCCAGCAGCTACCCTAGCGGACAGGGCTATGGCTACACCTTC. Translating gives CASSYPSGQGYGYTF.